Detailed here is one T cell receptor (beta chain). No antigen is known for it. Sample time point: persistent/refractory GD, antithyroid drugs over 5 years with positive TRAb. The TCR library was made from RNA that had been extracted from PBMCs in TRIzol. The data belong to a study of regulatory T cells in long-lasting Graves disease. Points from the study as a whole: Graves' patients with persistent disease showed TCR diversity lower than patients newly diagnosed. Patients with persistent disease showed a bias toward TRBV28, TRBJ1-2 and TRBJ2-5.

Arm-PCR of CDR3 regions and iRepertoire HTBI primers were used to build TCR beta libraries. Using its own MiXCR run on the multiplex PCR reads, TCRdb lists one record per CDR3 protein. Among over 650,000 distinct CDR3 sequences listed, around 32% were seen once. The germline V and J ends were trimmed by 3 bases and 4 bases, with 9 bases remaining between them. CDR1 is DFQATT and CDR2 is SNEGSKA in the germline V gene (reference sequence). The CDR3 sequence is 12 residues long. The chain joins TRBV20-1 to TRBJ2-5, with D uncertain. The clonotype was recovered from a female donor with Graves disease. The starting material was peripheral blood mononuclear cells (PBMCs), obtained when the disease was refractory, from a patient treated with antithyroid drugs. This CDR3 is CSASVGRETQYF. The CDR3 coding sequence is TGCAGTGCTAGCGTTGGACGAGAGACCCAGTACTTC.